The 14 T cell receptor beta chains listed next were all sequenced from one sample in a study of blood T cells in healthy people across ages. A sample-barcoded 5' primer and a J-beta primer mix were used in a second PCR of roughly 7 to 12 cycles. TCRdb passed the 5' RACE reads through MiXCR, listing each CDR3 protein once. The data contain about a million distinct CDR3 sequences, 51% of them singletons. The sequencing sample was made of blood. The receptors come from a woman in her sixties or seventies in good health.

This clonotype was found a few times. J is TRBJ2-4 and V is TRBV29-1, with a tentative D call TRBD2 (7 bases). The ends were cut back, 7 bases at V and 1 base at J, with 20 bases in the middle. The CDR3 runs 16 residues. In germline, CDR1 is SQVTM, CDR2 ANQGSEA. In DNA form, the CDR3 reads TGCAGCGCTGGGGGAGGGGGGCTCGGGGCCAAAAACATTCAGTACTTC. It yields the protein CSAGGGGLGAKNIQYF. The entire variable domain, with the rest obtained from reference TRBV29-1 and TRBJ2-4, is as follows: SAVISQKPSRDICQRGTSLTIQCQVDSQVTMMFWYRQQPGQSLTLIATANQGSEATYESGFVIDKFPISRPNLTFSTLTVSNMSPEDSSIYLCSAGGGGLGAKNIQYFGAGTRLSVL.

The rearrangement uses TRBV6-6 and TRBJ1-2; unclear D gene. CDR1 MNHNY and CDR2 SVGAGI come from the germline V gene (reference sequence). The V gene lost 3 bases and the J gene lost 5 bases, with 13 bases spanning the gap. The CDR3 contains 14 residues. The CDR3 loop is CASSYDLRRYGYTF. The DNA for the CDR3 is TGTGCCAGCAGTTATGACCTTAGGAGATATGGCTACACCTTC.

The chain is built from TRBV4-1 and TRBJ1-2; 7 bases line up with TRBD1. With V trimmed by 5 bases and J by 6 bases, 6 bases remained unmatched. Per germline, CDR1 MGHRA and CDR2 YSYEKL. The CDR3 spans 13 residues. The CDR3 here is CASSDFGQDGYTF. CDR3 DNA: TGCGCCAGCAGCGACTTCGGACAGGATGGCTACACCTTC.

The CDR3 bases are TGTGCCACCAGTGATTTTTCACTAGGAGACACGCAGTATTTT. Protein product: CATSDFSLGDTQYF. The rearrangement joins TRBV24-1 to TRBJ2-3, with a possible D match to TRBD2 (5 bases). Trimming stripped 1 base from V and 9 bases from J, with 13 bases between. The CDR3 contains 14 residues. CDR1 is KGHDR and CDR2 is SFDVKD in the germline V gene.

This clonotype came up a few times. The CDR3 reads CASSRPGDLSGANVLTF. CDR3 in DNA: TGCGCCAGCAGCAGGCCAGGGGACCTCTCTGGGGCCAACGTCCTGACTTTC. This chain joins TRBV4-1 and TRBJ2-6, with a tentative D call TRBD1 (6 bases). The V end was cut by 5 bases, the J end by 0 bases, with 14 bases between. Germline CDR1 MGHRA, CDR2 YSYEKL. There are 17 residues in the CDR3.

The J gene is TRBJ2-2, the V gene TRBV7-9; D gene unclear. Germline values: CDR1 SEHNR, CDR2 FQNEAQ (reference sequence). CDR3 size: 12 residues. Trimming took off 5 bases at V and 9 bases at J, with 10 bases between the two ends. The DNA of the CDR3 is TGTGCCAGCAGCGTGACCCGTAGGGAGCTGTTTTTT. It specifies CASSVTRRELFF.

The V call is TRBV7-2, the J call TRBJ2-1; TRBD2 agrees at 8 bases. The CDR3 sequence is 17 residues long. V shed 5 bases, J shed 0 bases, and the junction held 9 bases outside the gene matches. Per germline, CDR1 SGHTA and CDR2 FQGNSA. This CDR3 is CASSLLTSANSYNEQFF. The CDR3 coding sequence is TGTGCCAGCAGCCTACTGACTAGCGCCAACTCCTACAATGAGCAGTTCTTC.

V gene TRBV12-5 combines with J gene TRBJ1-1; no definite D call. CDR3 length: 14 residues. Germline lookup yields CDR1 LGHNT and CDR2 FRNRAP. V gave up 1 base and J gave up 4 bases, with 10 bases separating them. CDR3 protein: CASGLASRGTEAFF. As DNA, the CDR3 is TGTGCTAGTGGTTTGGCCTCACGGGGCACTGAAGCTTTCTTT.

This chain links TRBV20-1 with TRBJ2-5, with 8 nucleotides matching TRBD2. This CDR3 comprises 13 residues. The germline CDR1 and CDR2 sequences are DFQATT and SNEGSKA (reference sequence). Trimming at V came to 5 bases and at J to 11 bases, leaving 13 bases not matched to a gene. CDR3 in amino acids: CSAPWGLAGSQYF. The CDR3 region has the DNA TGCAGTGCTCCTTGGGGGCTAGCGGGCTCGCAGTACTTC.

This sequence joins TRBV4-3 and TRBJ1-2; 7 nucleotides agree with TRBD1. The CDR3 runs 16 residues. The V gene's germline CDR1 is LGHNA and CDR2 YSLEER. Losses at the gene ends were 3 bases for V and 4 bases for J; bases not matched to a gene: 11. The CDR3 spells CASSQGGQATGYGYTF. The CDR3 DNA sequence: TGCGCCAGCAGCCAGGGAGGACAGGCGACAGGCTATGGCTACACCTTC.

This clonotype was recorded a few times. The chain has TRBV20-1 and TRBJ2-7; D possibly corresponds to TRBD2 (5 bases). This CDR3 contains 14 residues. Trimming shortened V by 6 bases and J by 3 bases, and 18 bases separated the two germline ends. Germline V CDR1 and CDR2: DFQATT, SNEGSKA (reference sequence). The CDR3 region has the DNA TGCAGTGCCCCCCCGGCGGCAGGAGGCTACGAGCAGTACTTC. Its protein product is CSAPPAAGGYEQYF.

In DNA form, the CDR3 reads TGCGCCAGCAGCTCGCAAGGGGGGACTTACTACGAGCAGTACTTC. Encoded protein: CASSSQGGTYYEQYF. This chain uses TRBV5-1 with TRBJ2-5; D assignment may be TRBD1 or TRBD2 (6 bases each). The DNA end favors TRBJ2-7, so the J call may be wrong. In germline, CDR1 is SGHRS, CDR2 YFSETQ. The CDR3 is 15 residues long.

The chain combines TRBV20-1 with TRBJ2-1; D gene unclear. The end of the DNA is better explained by TRBJ2-7, so the J call may be wrong. The germline CDR1 and CDR2 sequences are DFQATT and SNEGSKA (reference sequence). This CDR3 region has 14 residues. The CDR3 DNA reads TGCAGTGCCTCCGAGGAATTGGGCTACAATGAGCAGTACTTC. Translating gives CSASEELGYNEQYF.

This clonotype was seen only a few times. The chain combines TRBV3-1 with TRBJ2-7; D may be TRBD2 (5 bases). The germline V gene encodes CDR1 LGHDT and CDR2 YNNKEL (reference sequence). V gave up 0 bases and J gave up 1 base, with 16 bases separating them. The CDR3 covers 17 residues. The CDR3: CASSQEPQTRGSYEQYF. The CDR3 DNA reads as TGTGCCAGCAGCCAAGAACCACAGACCCGAGGGTCCTACGAGCAGTACTTC.